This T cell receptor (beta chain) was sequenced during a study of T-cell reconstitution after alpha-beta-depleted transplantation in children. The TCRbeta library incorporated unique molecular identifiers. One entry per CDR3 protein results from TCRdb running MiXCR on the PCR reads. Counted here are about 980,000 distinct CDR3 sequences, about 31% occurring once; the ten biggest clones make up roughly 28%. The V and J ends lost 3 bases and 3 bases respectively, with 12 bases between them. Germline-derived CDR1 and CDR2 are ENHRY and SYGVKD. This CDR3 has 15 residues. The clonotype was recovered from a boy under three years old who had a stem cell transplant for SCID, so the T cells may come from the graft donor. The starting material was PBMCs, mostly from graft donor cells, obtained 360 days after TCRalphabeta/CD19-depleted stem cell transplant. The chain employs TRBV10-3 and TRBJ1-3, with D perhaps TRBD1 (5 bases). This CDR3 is CAISEGTEGGNTIYF. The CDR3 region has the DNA TGTGCCATCAGTGAAGGGACGGAGGGTGGAAACACCATATATTTT.